These T cell receptor beta chains were read from a single sample in a study of blood T cell repertoires in COVID-19. Generated by immunoSEQ multiplex PCR, the TCRdb table keeps only in-frame clones and is missing some. The sample consists of fewer than 150,000 clones, approximately 84% of them appearing once. The sample comprised peripheral blood. Receptors were obtained from a human donor in a cohort sampled during active COVID-19. The CDR3 runs from the conserved cysteine through the conserved F or W. Fields, in order: D gene, J gene, clone size, V gene, CDR3 protein, CDR3 DNA. A D gene is named only where the DNA matches it firmly. Clone sizes are given selectively: once, few, many, or a class where the clone is expanded.

TRBD1,TRBJ2-1,.,TRBV5-8,CASSPLGTVYNEQFF,TGTGCCAGCAGCCCTCTCGGGACAGTCTACAATGAGCAGTTCTTC
TRBD1,TRBJ1-6,.,TRBV7-9,CASSSRQGANSPLHF,TGTGCCAGCAGCTCCCGACAGGGTGCCAATTCACCCCTCCACTTT
TRBD1,TRBJ2-1,.,TRBV4-3,CASSPDRAGEQFF,TGCGCCAGCAGTCCGGACAGGGCGGGTGAGCAGTTCTTC
.,TRBJ2-2,.,TRBV2,CASSPGAGTGELFF,TGTGCCAGCAGTCCAGGGGCTGGGACCGGGGAGCTGTTTTTT
.,TRBJ2-3,.,TRBV5-4,CASSLDLIKTSTDTQYF,TGTGCCAGCAGCTTGGATCTAATAAAGACTAGCACAGATACGCAGTATTTT
.,TRBJ1-3,.,TRBV11-2,CASSLERISGNTIYF,TGTGCCAGCAGCTTAGAGCGGATCTCTGGAAACACCATATATTTT
.,TRBJ1-1,few,TRBV27,CASSQKRETEAFF,TGTGCCAGCAGTCAAAAAAGGGAGACTGAAGCTTTCTTT
TRBD2,TRBJ2-5,.,TRBV3-1/TRBV3-2,CASLTRGGPETQYF,TGTGCCAGCTTAACCCGGGGAGGGCCTGAGACCCAGTACTTC
.,TRBJ1-1,few,TRBV5-4,CASSLYNREAFF,TGTGCCAGCAGCTTGTACAACCGTGAAGCTTTCTTT
TRBD1,TRBJ2-7,.,TRBV5-4,CASSPLRGRAYEQYF,TGTGCCAGCAGCCCCTTGAGGGGGCGGGCCTACGAGCAGTACTTC
.,TRBJ1-3,.,TRBV18,CASSPAGRTSGNTIYF,TGTGCCAGCTCACCCGCGGGGCGGACCTCTGGAAACACCATATATTTT
TRBD1,TRBJ1-4,.,TRBV5-1,CASSGTATNEKLFF,TGCGCCAGCAGCGGGACAGCAACTAATGAAAAACTGTTTTTT
.,TRBJ2-4,.,TRBV19,CASSRYGSMNIQYF,TGTGCCAGTAGTAGATACGGGTCCATGAACATTCAGTACTTC
.,TRBJ1-1,.,TRBV5-6,CASSLDQGRAEAFF,TGTGCCAGCAGCTTGGATCAGGGTCGCGCTGAAGCTTTCTTT
.,TRBJ2-3,.,TRBV19,CASSMIADTQYF,TGTGCCAGTAGTATGATCGCGGATACGCAGTATTTT
.,TRBJ2-5,.,TRBV28,CASSLSETQYF,TGTGCCAGCAGTTTGAGCGAGACCCAGTACTTC